This T cell receptor (beta chain) was observed in a study of T cells in Graves' hyperthyroidism and ophthalmopathy (dated by TCRdb to about 2019). Notes on the research overall: Peripheral blood was collected at initial diagnosis, before any treatment. TCR V-J signatures able to tell the groups apart were searched for in a discovery cohort of about a hundred patients, of whom under 45 had Graves' ophthalmopathy and about 55 had stable Graves' hyperthyroidism. Whether ophthalmopathy could be predicted prospectively was tested in an independent validation cohort made up of 18 to 20 hyperthyroidism patients plus 17 patients who later progressed to ophthalmopathy. The 95 to 100 discovery patients were randomly split 7:3 into training and test sets. In addition, the study compared T-cell repertoires in thyroid tissue and in blood from roughly six Graves' hyperthyroidism patients. Once sampling was done, hyperthyroidism patients were given methimazole at a starting dose of 30 mg daily, whereas ophthalmopathy patients were given high-dose intravenous methylprednisolone. TCR Vbeta CDR3 sequencing of some 140 peripheral blood samples (roughly 41 ophthalmopathy, 75 to 80 hyperthyroidism and roughly 17 progressor patients) is reported in the paper. What the research found in general, with its limitations: Most expanded thyroid clonotypes (frequency above 0.001) were also found in blood, which suggests that blood repertoires may mirror thyroid immune responses. Sample size was not statistically predetermined, and investigators were not blinded to group allocation. In validation, the model predicted progression to ophthalmopathy a median of about 5.9 months before onset, with roughly 70% sensitivity and roughly 73% specificity. In cross-validation, a model built on a 13 V-J signature told ophthalmopathy apart from stable hyperthyroidism with 85% to 90% sensitivity and 81% to 82% specificity, and in testing the same model reached 80%/75%.

A remark on this clonotype: Its recognized antigen is unknown. No much larger clone exists at a distance of one base, and base qualities are not known.

Graves' hyperthyroidism was defined as stable when no progression to ophthalmopathy occurred over 18 months of follow-up. The hyperthyroidism patients were between 18 and 65 years old and newly diagnosed, with a disease duration of less than 2 months. Patients with uncontrolled infections, other autoimmune diseases, pregnancy or lactation were excluded. Diagnoses relied on clinical symptoms, serum thyroxine and TRAb, thyroid ultrasound and orbital computed tomography. PBMCs were separated from roughly 10 ml of fresh peripheral blood using Ficoll-Paque density gradient centrifugation. Trizol reagent was used to extract total RNA, and RNA quality was then checked on an Agilent 2100 Bioanalyzer. The TCR beta CDR3 regions were amplified from RNA transcripts. The TCR CDR3 was subjected to a first round of RT-PCR using the HTBI primer set and the Qiagen OneStep RT-PCR kit. Libraries were constructed in a second round of multiplex PCR, after which size selection and purification were performed. Paired-end sequencing of the libraries was performed with 100 bp reads on an Illumina HiSeq2000. Under the source paper's analysis protocol: SOAPnuke was used to process the raw data, throwing out any read that contained adapters or uncalled bases, had a mean Phred below 15, or lacked an exact constant-primer or identifier match. High-quality paired reads were merged with COPE v1.2.5, and unique nucleotide sequences were defined as clonotypes. Clonotypes were aligned to IMGT TRBV, TRBD and TRBJ reference segments using MiTCR v1.1. Analysis was restricted to V-J combinations with a frequency above 0.0001, which covered about 99% of repertoires. A TCS score was defined as the ratio of F50 (clonal expansion) to E x V (chaos), with BLOSUM62-based TCRdist applied between CDR3 peptides within each V-J. Welch's t-statistics and random forest reduced several hundred V-J features to 10 to 15, which were used in a naive Bayes classifier (R e1071). TCRdb reran the public reads through fastp at Q25 and MiXCR, keeping productive beta chains. Each entry merges the rows of one CDR3 protein and shows their most common DNA and genes. What appears here as the V and J calls and clone size reflects TCRdb's work, not the paper's. Recorded for this sample are about 510,000 distinct CDR3 sequences; approximately 15% of them occurred a single time. Approximately 14% of the sample goes to the ten largest clones.

Counted from cysteine to phenylalanine, this CDR3 has 15 amino acids. Just CDR3 DNA is preserved here, 45 bases in frame from base 1. V gives up 0 bases and J gives up 4 bases, and the segment between their germline ends measures 10 bases. For CDR1 and CDR2, the germline V gene lists MGHRA and YSYEKL. The sample taken for sequencing was blood. The V gene is TRBV4-1 and the J gene is TRBJ1-5, with a tentative D gene TRBD1 over 6 matching bases. The clonotype was recovered from a woman aged 40 to 49 with Graves' hyperthyroidism. Here the CDR3 is given as CASSQDGDRNQPQHF. Read as DNA, the sequence is TGCGCCAGCAGCCAAGATGGTGACAGGAATCAGCCCCAGCATTTT.